These 12 T cell receptor beta chains came from one sample sequenced in a study of spatial heterogeneity in lung cancer (dated by TCRdb to the late 2010s). Which antigens these TCRs recognize remains unknown. Results the study describes overall, beyond this receptor: A correlation was observed between the number of expanded intratumoral alpha and beta TCRs and the tumor nonsynonymous mutation count.

The sample's time point, from its label and the paper: sample taken at primary tumor resection. The library was prepared using 5' RACE. Sequencing took place on a NextSeq 500. Clones were called with MiXCR by TCRdb after fastp trimmed the public reads at Q25, and only in-frame beta chains were retained. Every entry covers one CDR3 protein and lists the most common genes and DNA from its rows. This sample is represented by about 11,000 distinct CDR3 sequences; 9.5% to 13% of them were singletons. The ten largest clones represent approximately 12% of the sample. Sequenced here: lung tumor tissue, sampled at surgery. The receptor source for this set is a female donor with early-stage non-small cell lung cancer.

By its share, this clonotype is medium-sized. V is TRBV12-3 or TRBV12-4 and J is TRBJ2-1; D is ambiguous. This CDR3 contains 12 residues. V lost 1 base and J lost 4, with 2 bases in between. Written as DNA, the CDR3 is TGTGCCAGCAGTTTAGGATACAATGAGCAGTTCTTC. Amino acids: CASSLGYNEQFF.

This clonotype was detected many times. The chain employs TRBV6-1 and TRBJ1-4, with 9 bases that match TRBD1. The V and J ends lost 7 bases and 7 bases, in that order; junction bases with no gene match: 10. CDR1 and CDR2 (germline): MNHNS, SASEGT. This CDR3 is 15 amino acids long. The chain's CDR3 is CASNLLGQGFEKLFF. The DNA for the CDR3 is TGTGCCAGCAACCTCTTGGGACAGGGTTTTGAAAAACTGTTTTTT.

This clonotype has a single count. The gene calls are TRBV6-1 and TRBJ1-6; 7 positions match TRBD1. Per germline, CDR1 MNHNS and CDR2 SASEGT. The CDR3 extends over 15 amino acids. V shed 8 bases, J shed 4 bases, and the junction held 8 bases outside the gene matches. The CDR3 protein is CASAEDRDYNSPLHF. CDR3 nucleotide sequence: TGTGCCAGCGCCGAAGACAGGGATTATAATTCACCCCTCCACTTT.

Only a few counts were recorded for this clonotype. The chain uses TRBV12-3 or TRBV12-4 and TRBJ2-2, with D tentatively TRBD1 (6 bases). Trimming shortened V by 2 bases and J by 0 bases, and 10 bases separated the two germline ends. The CDR3 extends over 16 amino acids. CDR3 protein: CASSLFGTPNTGELFF. The DNA for the CDR3 is TGTGCCAGCAGTTTATTCGGGACACCGAACACCGGGGAGCTGTTTTTT.

This clonotype came up many times. The genes are TRBV14 and TRBJ2-1; 7 bases map to TRBD2. Germline V gives CDR1 SGHDN, CDR2 FVKESK. The CDR3 has 15 amino acids. V lost 3 bases to trimming and J lost 7 bases; unmatched junction nucleotides: 9. The CDR3 sequence is CASSQGGSPVNEQFF. The CDR3 nucleotides are TGTGCCAGCAGCCAGGGCGGGAGCCCTGTGAATGAGCAGTTCTTC.

This clonotype was seen repeatedly, ten times or more. The gene calls are TRBV3-1 and TRBJ1-4; D might be TRBD1 (5 bases). Germline V CDR1 and CDR2: LGHDT, YNNKEL (reference sequence). V lost 6 bases to trimming and J lost 0 bases, with 8 bases between them. There are 14 residues in the CDR3. The CDR3 region has the DNA TGTGCCAGCAGGCCGGGGGCAACTAATGAAAAACTGTTTTTT. It is translated as CASRPGATNEKLFF.

This clonotype was counted ten times or more. For the CDR3, the DNA is TGTGCCAGCAGCTTATCGGGGAGGGTCGACAATGAGCAGTTCTTC. It specifies CASSLSGRVDNEQFF. The chain joins TRBV7-3 to TRBJ2-1, with 7 bases aligning to TRBD2. V was clipped by 2 bases and J by 5 bases; unmatched bases: 6. The CDR3 totals 15 residues. The germline gives CDR1 SGHTA, CDR2 FQGTGA.

This clonotype was seen repeatedly, ten times or more. This chain joins TRBV7-2 and TRBJ2-5; D not certain. CDR3 length: 15 amino acids. Trimming pared 5 bases from V and 3 bases from J, leaving 16 bases between. Germline loops: CDR1 SGHTA, CDR2 FQGNSA. CDR3 sequence reads: CASSPKPGGKETQYF. CDR3 DNA: TGTGCCAGCAGCCCTAAACCTGGCGGAAAAGAGACCCAGTACTTC.

By its share, this clonotype is medium-sized. This sequence joins TRBV29-1 and TRBJ1-5, with 9 bases fitting TRBD1. The CDR3 consists of 14 residues. The germline V gene has CDR1 SQVTM and CDR2 ANQGSEA. V gave up 6 bases and J gave up 4 bases; unmatched junction bases: 7. CDR3 sequence: CSVTTGGGNQPQHF. The DNA of the CDR3 is TGCAGCGTAACGACAGGGGGAGGTAATCAGCCCCAGCATTTT.

This clonotype rates as medium-sized (0.01 to 0.1%). V gene TRBV20-1 combines with J gene TRBJ2-5; 8 bases match TRBD2. Germline V CDR1 and CDR2: DFQATT, SNEGSKA (reference sequence). The CDR3 consists of 14 residues. J was trimmed by 5 bases and V by 3 bases; bases with no gene match: 8. Written as DNA, the CDR3 is TGCAGTGCTAGCCTCGGGGGGGCTGGTGAGACCCAGTACTTC. Translated, it gives CSASLGGAGETQYF.

This clonotype was seen at least ten times. V and J are TRBV9 and TRBJ2-3; tentatively, D is TRBD1 (5 bases). The CDR3 sequence is 13 residues long. Per the germline V gene, CDR1 is SGDLS and CDR2 is YYNGEE. V was clipped by 0 bases and J by 5 bases, with 7 bases between them. The CDR3 nucleotides read TGTGCCAGCAGCGTAGAGGGGTTAGATACGCAGTATTTT. Translation: CASSVEGLDTQYF.

This clonotype was recorded a few times. This sequence joins TRBV5-4 and TRBJ2-2, with 7 bases identical to TRBD2. Germline V gives CDR1 SGHNT, CDR2 YYREEE (reference sequence). The CDR3 has 16 amino acids. The J segment lost 1 base and the V segment lost 0 bases, leaving 3 bases of the junction unmatched. The DNA of the CDR3 is TGTGCCAGCAGCTTGGCCGTAGCGGGGAACACCGGGGAGCTGTTTTTT. It yields the protein CASSLAVAGNTGELFF.